The 8 T cell receptor beta chains presented below share a single source sample, sequenced in a study of CD8 T cells in ankylosing spondylitis listed by TCRdb under 2017. Libraries were made using 5' RACE. The sequencing machine was an Illumina HiSeq 2500. The public reads were reanalyzed by TCRdb: fastp trimming at Q25, MiXCR alignment, in-frame beta chains only. Each record represents a unique CDR3 protein, reported with the most common genes and DNA among its rows. The sample yields 300,000 to 400,000 distinct CDR3 sequences; roughly 10% were counted once. The ten largest clones add up to about 10% of the sample. The sequenced sample consisted of blood, either unsorted or a sorted T cell fraction (not recorded which). The receptors shown here come from a female donor with ankylosing spondylitis or in good health (not recorded which).

The table lists this clonotype with many counts. V is TRBV29-1 and J is TRBJ2-2, with D perhaps TRBD1 (6 bases). The germline CDR1 and CDR2 sequences are SQVTM and ANQGSEA. Trimming left V 4 bases short and J 7 bases short, with 13 bases between. The CDR3 sequence is 13 residues long. CDR3 sequence: CSVGQQGLGELFF. The CDR3 DNA sequence: TGCAGCGTTGGTCAACAGGGTCTCGGGGAGCTGTTTTTT.

The J gene is TRBJ2-2, the V gene TRBV7-2; D may be TRBD2 (6 bases). CDR1 and CDR2 from the germline V gene are SGHTA and FQGNSA. This CDR3 region has 15 residues. V was cut by 6 bases and J by 4 bases, with 15 bases left in between. In DNA, the CDR3 is TGTGCCAGCAGAATTAGCGGAAACCCCACCGGGGAGCTGTTTTTT. Translation: CASRISGNPTGELFF.

Many counts were recorded for this clonotype. The chain is built from TRBV20-1 and TRBJ1-5; 10 nucleotides agree with TRBD1. Trimming took 2 bases from V and 4 from J; bases not matched to a gene: 5. Germline CDR1 and CDR2: DFQATT and SNEGSKA (reference sequence). The CDR3 contains 15 residues. In DNA form, the CDR3 reads TGCAGTGCTAGACGGACAGGGGGTGGGAATCAGCCCCAGCATTTT. As protein: CSARRTGGGNQPQHF.

This clonotype was seen many times. The chain combines TRBV6-1 with TRBJ2-2; 7 bases map to TRBD2. The CDR3 totals 15 residues. Per the germline V gene, CDR1 is MNHNS and CDR2 is SASEGT. The J segment lost 7 bases and the V segment lost 6 bases, leaving 11 bases of the junction unmatched. The CDR3 DNA follows: TGTGCCAGCAGCCCTCCGGGTCTAGCGGTCGGGGAGCTGTTTTTT. Protein product: CASSPPGLAVGELFF.

V and J are TRBV19 and TRBJ2-5; no reliable D call. Germline values: CDR1 LNHDA, CDR2 SQIVND (reference sequence). Trimming left V 8 bases short and J 3 bases short, with 19 bases between. The CDR3 covers 15 residues. Written as DNA, the CDR3 is TGTGCCAGTTCGGATATACAAGGGATGGAAGAGACCCAGTACTTC. Residues: CASSDIQGMEETQYF.

The chain links TRBV4-1 to TRBJ2-3, with TRBD2 identical over 8 bases. The length of the CDR3 is 17 residues. Trimming at V came to 4 bases and at J to 1 base, leaving 10 bases not matched to a gene. Per germline, CDR1 MGHRA and CDR2 YSYEKL. Written as DNA, the CDR3 is TGCGCCAGCAGCCCACTCCAGCGGGGGTGGGGCACAGATACGCAGTATTTT. It is translated as CASSPLQRGWGTDTQYF.

V is TRBV28 and J is TRBJ2-5, with D tentatively TRBD2 (6 bases). V was trimmed by 2 bases and J by 5 bases, leaving 12 bases between them. From germline, CDR1 is MDHEN and CDR2 SYDVKM. This CDR3 has 14 amino acids. CDR3 bases: TGTGCCAGCAGTTTAGGGGGGAGCCGGGAGACCCAGTACTTC. Protein sequence: CASSLGGSRETQYF.

This clonotype was recorded many times. The chain uses TRBV20-1 and TRBJ2-7, with D perhaps matching TRBD1 or TRBD2 (6 bases each). Trimming removed 6 bases from V and 5 bases from J, with 23 bases in between. This CDR3 region has 15 residues. Germline values: CDR1 DFQATT, CDR2 SNEGSKA (reference sequence). In DNA form, the CDR3 reads TGCAGTGCCCTAGGAGGGGGAACCCTAGGGCACGAGCAGTACTTC. Translating gives CSALGGGTLGHEQYF.